This T cell receptor (beta chain) was captured by sequencing in a study of T cell responses to AZD1222 COVID-19 vaccine (dated by TCRdb to about 2021). Regarding the study in general: A total of about 240 trial participants underwent TCR sequencing, of whom about 210 received two doses of AZD1222 and about 26 received two doses of the MenACWY control vaccine. Trial participants were enrolled into age subgroups of 18-55, 56-69 and 70-plus years, which contained roughly 140, 27 and 60 TCR-sequenced participants, respectively. Study-level results and caveats: The 56-69-year group was small, and its depth increase did not reach significance, likely because of low power. Because no day 14 peak-response samples were available, the repertoires could be characterized only after the peak T cell response. Participants were mostly white British and included more females than males, and it was suggested by the authors that clonal diversity may have been underestimated. Conclusions about previously exposed vaccinees were limited because only a handful of AZD1222 recipients were SARS-CoV-2 seropositive at baseline. The vaccine-associated CD4 TCRs covered the entire spike protein, and the dominant responses fell in regions 160-218 and 743-854. Epitopes outside the regions mutated in the B.1.351 and B.1.1.7 variants were reportedly recognized by nearly half of the unique spike-specific TCRs. After two AZD1222 doses, both the breadth and the depth of spike-specific TCRs were significantly higher than at day 0 and than in MenACWY recipients.

Per the germline V gene (reference sequence), SGHNT is the CDR1 and YYREEE is the CDR2. Trimming removed 4 bases from V and 3 bases from J, leaving 13 bases between the germline ends. The CDR3 starts with the cysteine, ends with the phenylalanine, and has 14 residues. The DNA shown is the 42-base CDR3, in frame from base 1. On this clone itself: The antigen it recognizes is unknown. Base qualities are not recorded, but no much larger clone differs from it by a single base.

The CDR3 regions of human TCRbeta chains were analyzed by immunosequencing. The source study handled its data this way. Repertoire TCRs were checked for matches against a reference library of SARS-CoV-2-specific TCRs that had been generated using the MIRA antigen-specificity platform. Breadth was defined as the fraction of unique TCRs that were SARS-CoV-2-associated, and depth was defined as the fraction of total T cells that were SARS-CoV-2-associated. Using the MIRA data, each spike-specific TCR was mapped to the spike region that the TCR reacts to and placed in a CD4 or CD8 class. Log10-transformed breadth and depth values were compared by one-way ANOVA with Sidak's multiple comparisons tests. TCRdb re-hosts the immuneACCESS table, in-frame sequences only. Its copies lack some clones; in the studies checked, an unresolved V gene accounts for under half of them, and the cause for the rest is not known. The DNA gave D and trimming, while V, J and clone size come from that table. A total of some 120,000 clones appear in this sample, about 90% of them only once. More than 6% of the sample lies in the top ten.

The time point tag for this specimen amounts to: about 28 days (+/-7) after the second vaccine dose. AZD1222 recipients whose second dose came at about 4 weeks and those whose second dose came at about 12 weeks were combined into one group, since spike-specific TCR depth and breadth did not differ between the two schedules. Samples from vaccinated people were obtained from the UK trials COV001 and COV002, which included a single-blind randomized controlled phase 2/3 trial of AZD1222 (ChAdOx1 nCoV-19) in healthy adults. Trial participant PBMC samples were collected at day 0 and day 28 after the second dose for TCRbeta chain sequencing.

The source is an adult who received the AZD1222 COVID-19 vaccine. The specimen was peripheral blood, collected 28 days after the second AZD1222 dose. The sequence is built from TRBV5-4 and TRBJ1-1, with no D gene named confidently. The CDR3 corresponds to CASSLPPGHTEAFF. The DNA sequence reads TGTGCCAGCAGCCTTCCCCCCGGCCACACTGAAGCTTTCTTT.